What follows are 23 T cell receptor beta chains derived from one specimen sequenced in a study of T-cell reconstitution after alpha-beta-depleted transplantation in children. Unique molecular identifiers tagged the TCRbeta library. TCRdb reprocessed the PCR reads with MiXCR, giving one entry per CDR3 protein. The repertoire holds over 200,000 distinct CDR3 sequences, with around 9.2% as singletons. The input for sequencing was PBMCs, mostly from graft donor cells, taken 360 days after TCRalphabeta/CD19-depleted stem cell transplant. The receptors were gathered from a male patient between 2 and 15 years old who had a stem cell transplant for acute myeloid leukemia, so the T cells may come from the graft donor.

The chain carries TRBV10-3 and TRBJ1-4; 9 bases line up with TRBD1. This CDR3 is built from 15 residues. The germline CDR1 and CDR2 sequences are ENHRY and SYGVKD. Germline trimming cut 5 bases from V and 2 bases from J; bases unmatched to any gene: 3. Written as DNA, the CDR3 is TGTGCCATCAGTACCGGGACAGGGACTAATGAAAAACTGTTTTTT. It encodes CAISTGTGTNEKLFF.

The genes are TRBV12-3 or TRBV12-4 and TRBJ2-1, with TRBD2 identical over 11 bases. The CDR3 runs 18 residues. The V gene end was trimmed by 6 bases and the J gene end by 2 bases; junction bases not matched to a gene: 12. CDR3 DNA sequence: TGTGCCAGCAGCCCTTCTCAACTAGCGGGAGCCGCCTACAATGAGCAGTTCTTC. It yields the protein CASSPSQLAGAAYNEQFF.

This clonotype was observed a few times. The rearrangement uses TRBV7-2 and TRBJ2-3, with 7 bases aligning to TRBD2. V lost 1 base, J lost 4 bases, and 8 bases stayed unmatched. This CDR3 is built from 16 residues. The germline gives CDR1 SGHTA, CDR2 FQGNSA. The CDR3 is CASSLGWRETADTQYF. In DNA form, the CDR3 reads TGTGCCAGCAGCTTAGGTTGGCGGGAGACAGCAGATACGCAGTATTTT.

This clonotype has at least ten counts. The rearrangement uses TRBV24-1 and TRBJ2-7; TRBD1 aligns across 9 bases. Per germline, CDR1 KGHDR and CDR2 SFDVKD. The CDR3 length is 14 residues. CDR3 DNA sequence: TGTGCCACCAGTGATCCTATCCGGGACAGGGAGATCCACGTC. Encoded protein: CATSDPIRDREIHV.

The sample holds many counts of this clonotype. This rearrangement joins TRBV29-1 to TRBJ2-5; D may be TRBD2 (5 bases). This CDR3 has 12 residues. V gave up 7 bases and J gave up 1 base, with 10 bases separating them. Germline values: CDR1 SQVTM, CDR2 ANQGSEA. The CDR3 protein is CSAGSGQETQYF. The CDR3 bases are TGCAGCGCGGGGTCGGGCCAAGAGACCCAGTACTTC.

This clonotype was counted only a few times. V is TRBV5-1 and J is TRBJ2-7; 11 bases fit TRBD1. The germline CDR1 and CDR2 sequences are SGHRS and YFSETQ. V was clipped by 4 bases and J by 2 bases; unmatched bases: 2. CDR3 length: 14 amino acids. The CDR3 sequence: CASSPGQGAYEQYF. As DNA, the CDR3 is TGCGCCAGCAGCCCGGGACAGGGGGCCTACGAGCAGTACTTC.

The chain combines TRBV7-3 with TRBJ2-1; 7 bases are a match to TRBD2. This CDR3 is 15 amino acids long. CDR1 SGHTA and CDR2 FQGTGA come from the germline V gene. The V and J ends lost 5 bases and 4 bases, in that order; junction bases with no gene match: 8. The CDR3 DNA follows: TGTGCCAGCAGCGTCGGACTAGGGATTTACAATGAGCAGTTCTTC. It yields the protein CASSVGLGIYNEQFF.

This clonotype was detected ten times or more. The J gene is TRBJ2-1, the V gene TRBV18; D is unresolved. The CDR3 is 11 residues long. The germline CDR1 and CDR2 sequences are KGHSH and LQKENI. V was clipped by 8 bases and J by 3 bases, with 5 bases between them. The CDR3 region has the DNA TGTGCCAGCACAGACTACAATGAGCAGTTCTTC. Its protein is CASTDYNEQFF. Drawing the rest from reference TRBV18 and TRBJ2-1, the complete variable domain is NAGVMQNPRHLVRRRGQEARLRCSPMKGHSHVYWYRQLPEEGLKFMVYLQKENIIDESGMPKERFSAEFPKEGPSILRIQQVVRGDSAAYFCASTDYNEQFFGPGTRLTVL.

This clonotype was counted at least ten times. The chain joins TRBV29-1 to TRBJ2-1; 7 bases agree with TRBD1. Unmatched junction bases numbered 5, after V lost 4 bases and J lost 5 bases. The CDR3 sequence is 13 residues long. Germline V gives CDR1 SQVTM, CDR2 ANQGSEA. The CDR3 DNA sequence: TGCAGCGTTGTGGCAGGGGGACACAATGAGCAGTTCTTC. The encoded protein is CSVVAGGHNEQFF.

This chain links TRBV24-1 with TRBJ2-1; 8 bases match TRBD2. From germline, CDR1 is KGHDR and CDR2 SFDVKD. This CDR3 has 16 residues. With 3 bases clipped from V and 0 bases from J, the junction kept 3 bases outside the gene matches. CDR3 amino acids: CATSDREGGSYNEQFF. CDR3 DNA: TGTGCCACCAGTGATCGGGAGGGGGGCTCCTACAATGAGCAGTTCTTC.

The sample holds many counts of this clonotype. The chain couples TRBV12-3 or TRBV12-4 to TRBJ2-5; D is unclear. Trimming removed 1 base at V and 5 bases at J, with 11 bases between. This CDR3 spans 14 amino acids. CDR3 nucleotide sequence: TGTGCCAGCAGTTTAGACCCCGACGGGGAGACCCAGTACTTC. Translating it yields CASSLDPDGETQYF.

The chain recombines TRBV2 with TRBJ2-7; TRBD2 agrees at 8 bases. Per the germline V gene, CDR1 is SNHLY and CDR2 is FYNNEI. The junction had 7 bases not matched to a gene; V was cut back by 3 bases and J by 3 bases. The CDR3 loop spans 15 amino acids. The CDR3 DNA follows: TGTGCCAGCAGTGAGGCCAGCGGGGGCGACTACGAGCAGTACGTC. Translating it yields CASSEASGGDYEQYV.

The chain has TRBV12-3 or TRBV12-4 and TRBJ1-5; the match to TRBD1 covers 8 bases. The CDR3 runs to 16 residues. Germline trimming cut 5 bases from V and 5 bases from J; bases unmatched to any gene: 11. CDR3 coding DNA: TGTGCCAGCAGTACTAACCGGGACAGGAGGGATCAGCCCCAGCATTTT. Translating it yields CASSTNRDRRDQPQHF.

This clonotype has only a few counts. The chain uses TRBV6-6 and TRBJ2-3, with D uncertain. Trimming removed 2 bases from V and 4 bases from J, with 4 bases in between. CDR1 is MNHNY, CDR2 SVGAGI, per germline (reference sequence). This CDR3 is built from 12 residues. The CDR3 region is CASSYPPDTQYF. In DNA, the CDR3 is TGTGCCAGCAGTTACCCCCCAGATACGCAGTATTTT.

This clonotype has more than one count but fewer than ten. The rearrangement uses TRBV29-1 and TRBJ2-3; D uncertain. The germline V and J ends were trimmed by 3 bases and 2 bases, with 6 bases remaining between them. The CDR3 runs 12 residues. Germline CDR1 and CDR2: SQVTM and ANQGSEA. CDR3 DNA: TGCAGCGTTGAGACTGACACAGATACGCAGTATTTT. Its translation: CSVETDTDTQYF.

The chain employs TRBV21-1 and TRBJ2-1; the table names TRBD1, a call not compared with the DNA. TRBV21-1 is flagged as a pseudogene. This CDR3 is 15 amino acids long. CDR3 region: CASRRPGQKHNEQFF. CDR3 nucleotide sequence: TGTGCCAGCCGAAGGCCGGGACAAAAACACAATGAGCAGTTCTTC.

This chain connects TRBV5-1 to TRBJ1-2, with unresolved D. CDR1 and CDR2 from the germline V gene are SGHRS and YFSETQ. The CDR3 is 16 residues long. V was clipped by 2 bases and J by 6 bases, with 20 bases between them. CDR3 amino acids: CASSFGRVGFGDGYTF. The CDR3 DNA sequence: TGCGCCAGCAGCTTCGGCAGAGTGGGCTTTGGGGATGGCTACACCTTC.

This clonotype was seen repeatedly, ten times or more. The chain carries TRBV29-1 and TRBJ1-5; maybe TRBD1 (5 bases). Trimming removed 4 bases from V and 2 bases from J, with 12 bases in between. Per germline, CDR1 SQVTM and CDR2 ANQGSEA. This CDR3 is built from 14 residues. CDR3 amino acids: CSVVGGDGNQPQHF. The CDR3 DNA reads as TGCAGCGTTGTCGGGGGGGACGGCAATCAGCCCCAGCATTTT.

This clonotype was found many times. The rearrangement links TRBV27 to TRBJ1-5; a possible D gene is TRBD1 (6 bases). Germline CDR1 reads MNHEY; CDR2 reads SMNVEV (reference sequence). V dropped 1 base and J dropped 7 bases, with 17 bases sitting between them. The CDR3 is 16 residues long. This chain's CDR3 is CASSLLYREGRQPQHF. The CDR3, as DNA: TGTGCCAGCAGTTTATTATACAGGGAGGGTCGGCAGCCCCAGCATTTT.

This clonotype was picked up many times. This rearrangement joins TRBV5-8 to TRBJ1-1, with 8 nucleotides matching TRBD1. The CDR3 is 12 residues long. J was trimmed by 11 bases and V by 4 bases; bases with no gene match: 7. Germline loops: CDR1 SGHTS, CDR2 YDEGEE. DNA for the CDR3: TGTGCCAGCAGCATTCGACAGGGGAGGGCTTTCTTT. Its translation is CASSIRQGRAFF.

In this sample, this clonotype turned up a few times. The V call is TRBV5-6, the J call TRBJ2-7; no reliable D call. The CDR3 has 13 residues. V lost 2 bases and J 6 bases, leaving 12 bases between the germline ends. In germline, CDR1 is SGHDT, CDR2 YYEEEE. The CDR3 reads CASSLVEAVEQYF. For the CDR3, the DNA is TGTGCCAGCAGCTTAGTAGAGGCGGTCGAGCAGTACTTC.

This clonotype was picked up a small number of times. The chain employs TRBV10-3 and TRBJ2-5, with 8 bases that match TRBD2. CDR3 length: 14 residues. Germline V gene data show CDR1 as ENHRY and CDR2 as SYGVKD. The V gene end was trimmed by 4 bases and the J gene end by 4 bases; junction bases not matched to a gene: 5. The CDR3 loop is CAISGATSAETQYF. In DNA, the CDR3 is TGTGCCATCAGTGGGGCGACTAGCGCAGAGACCCAGTACTTC.

This clonotype was recorded a few times. This chain uses TRBV5-1 with TRBJ2-7, with a tentative D call TRBD1 (5 bases). Germline V gene lookup returns CDR1 SGHRS and CDR2 YFSETQ. V lost 4 bases to trimming and J lost 0 bases, with 14 bases between them. The CDR3 contains 15 residues. CDR3 nucleotide sequence: TGCGCCAGCAGCCCAGACAGCGAAAGCTCCTACGAGCAGTACGTC. Translation gives CASSPDSESSYEQYV.